This TCR beta chain was sequenced in a study of type 1 regulatory T cells. Study-level background: An in vitro protocol generated T-allo10, a Tr1-enriched, alloantigen-specific CD4 T cell product. Study-wide results and limits: Tr1 cells had a more restricted TCR repertoire than non-Tr1 cells.

There are many counts of this clonotype. Its target is not known. TCRdb re-derived calls from the reads in MiXCR, one entry per CDR3 protein. In the table there are about 42,000 distinct CDR3 sequences, 9.5% to 15% of which are singletons. The clonotype originates from a human donor in good health. Sequencing was carried out using cultured non-Tr1 T cells, either the whole culture or a sorted T cell fraction (not recorded which).

CDR3 sequence (DNA): TGTGCCAGCTCACCTGAAGGGAATCAGCCCCAGCATTTT. Its protein product is CASSPEGNQPQHF. The rearrangement links TRBV18 to TRBJ1-5; no reliable D call. The CDR3 sequence is 13 residues long. The germline CDR1 and CDR2 sequences are KGHSH and LQKENI. V was clipped by 3 bases and J by 4 bases, with 7 bases between them.